Given below is one T cell receptor beta chain in context. The sample holds other DNA sequences that translate to the same CDR3. This record comes from a study of blood T cell repertoires in COVID-19. The ends were cut back, 5 bases at V and 1 base at J, with 11 bases in the middle. CDR1 MNHEY and CDR2 SMNVEV come from the germline V gene (reference sequence). There are 14 residues in the CDR3. Ages ranged from roughly 18 to 100 years, with residence in about 23 US areas. Categorization into cohorts depended on clinical history that participants reported. Profiled with immunoSEQ multiplex PCR; TCRdb holds only in-frame clones, not every one. Of 250,000 to 350,000 clones listed, around 92% are singletons.

The sequence derives from a woman aged 45-65 years who had been exposed to COVID-19. What was sequenced was PBMCs or T cells enriched from blood (not recorded which). This chain joins TRBV27 and TRBJ2-5, with D maybe TRBD2 (6 bases). In nucleotides, the CDR3 is TGTGCCAGCAGTAGGCCGGGGGTCCAAGAGACCCAGTACTTC. Its protein is CASSRPGVQETQYF.